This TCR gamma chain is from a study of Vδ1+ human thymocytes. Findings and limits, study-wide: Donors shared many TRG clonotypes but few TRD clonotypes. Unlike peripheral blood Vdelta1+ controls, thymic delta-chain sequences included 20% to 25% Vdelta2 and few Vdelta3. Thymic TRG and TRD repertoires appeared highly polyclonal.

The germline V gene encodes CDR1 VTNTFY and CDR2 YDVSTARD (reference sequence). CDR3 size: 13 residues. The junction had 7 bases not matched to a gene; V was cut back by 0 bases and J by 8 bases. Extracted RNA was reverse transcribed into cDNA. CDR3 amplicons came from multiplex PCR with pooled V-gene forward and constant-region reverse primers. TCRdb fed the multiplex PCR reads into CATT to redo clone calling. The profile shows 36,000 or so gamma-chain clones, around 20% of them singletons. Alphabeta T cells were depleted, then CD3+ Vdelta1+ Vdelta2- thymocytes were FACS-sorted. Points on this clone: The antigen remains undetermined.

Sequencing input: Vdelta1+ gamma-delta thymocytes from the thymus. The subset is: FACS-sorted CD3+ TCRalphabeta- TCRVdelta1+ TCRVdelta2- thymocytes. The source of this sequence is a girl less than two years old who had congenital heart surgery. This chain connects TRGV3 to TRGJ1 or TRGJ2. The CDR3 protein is CATWDRQGDKKLF. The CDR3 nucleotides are TGTGCCACCTGGGACAGGCAGGGAGATAAGAAACTCTTT.